One and the same sample provided the 8 T cell receptor beta chains below, sequenced in a study of blood T cell repertoires in COVID-19. Sequencing was performed with immunoSEQ multiplex PCR; in TCRdb, only in-frame clones are kept and a portion is missing. The table lists some 300,000 clones, 87% of them singletons. What was sequenced was peripheral blood. Every receptor here comes from a man aged 18 to 30 with active or convalescent COVID-19.

V usage is TRBV3-1 (or the pseudogene TRBV3-2) and J usage is TRBJ2-7, with 11 bases fitting TRBD2. This CDR3 spans 16 amino acids. Germline V gene lookup returns CDR1 LGHDT and CDR2 YNNKEL (reference sequence). With V trimmed by 0 bases and J by 7 bases, 8 bases remained unmatched. The CDR3 bases are TGTGCCAGCAGCCAAGATCCGACTAGCGGGAACATTGAGCAGTACTTC. It specifies CASSQDPTSGNIEQYF.

This sequence joins TRBV2 and TRBJ2-3; a weak D match, TRBD2 (6 bases). The CDR3 runs 16 residues. V was pared by 3 bases and J by 5 bases, with 18 bases between. The germline V gene encodes CDR1 SNHLY and CDR2 FYNNEI. The CDR3 spells CASSDFVGGVKDTQYF. Written as DNA, the CDR3 is TGTGCCAGCAGTGATTTTGTGGGAGGAGTGAAAGATACGCAGTATTTT.

This clone was detected once. This sequence joins TRBV27 and TRBJ2-7; 7 bases fit TRBD1. Per the germline V gene, CDR1 is MNHEY and CDR2 is SMNVEV (reference sequence). The CDR3 extends over 15 amino acids. V lost 9 bases and J lost 4; bases outside the gene matches: 15. The CDR3, as DNA: TGTGCCAGTCGGGCGACAGGGATTGGTTCTTACGAGCAGTACTTC. Translated, it gives CASRATGIGSYEQYF.

The V call is TRBV19, the J call TRBJ1-6; 8 bases are shared with TRBD1. Trimming cost V 6 bases and J 6 bases; bases outside gene matches: 13. This CDR3 has 17 residues. Germline V lookup: CDR1 LNHDA, CDR2 SQIVND (reference sequence). The CDR3, as DNA: TGTGCCAGTAGCACAACCGACAGGGGAAGGGGTAATTCACCCCTCCACTTT. Its protein product is CASSTTDRGRGNSPLHF.

This chain connects TRBV13 to TRBJ2-5, with 9 bases matching TRBD2. Germline CDR1 and CDR2: PRHDT and FYEKMQ (reference sequence). V lost 5 bases to trimming and J lost 9 bases; unmatched junction nucleotides: 7. The CDR3 runs 13 residues. The CDR3 DNA reads as TGTGCCAGCAGCCCCGGGGTAGCGGGGGCCCAGTACTTC. This encodes CASSPGVAGAQYF.

The chain links TRBV28 to TRBJ1-1; D unresolved. V lost 6 bases and J lost 5, with 19 bases in between. The germline gives CDR1 MDHEN, CDR2 SYDVKM. The CDR3 covers 15 residues. CDR3 in amino acids: CASRSLRDLETEAFF. The CDR3 DNA reads as TGTGCCAGCAGATCACTGAGGGATTTGGAGACTGAAGCTTTCTTT.

This rearrangement joins TRBV27 to TRBJ2-5, with 7 bases that match TRBD2. The CDR3 extends over 13 amino acids. The trim removed 6 bases at V and 1 base at J, leaving 2 bases unmatched. Germline CDR1 and CDR2: MNHEY and SMNVEV (reference sequence). The CDR3 protein is CASRSGIQETQYF. CDR3 DNA: TGTGCCAGCAGAAGCGGGATCCAAGAGACCCAGTACTTC.

CDR3 amino acids: CAISESVGGPNEKLFF. The CDR3 DNA reads as TGTGCCATCAGTGAGTCGGTTGGGGGCCCTAATGAAAAACTGTTTTTT. The chain recombines TRBV10-3 with TRBJ1-4; D may be TRBD1 (6 bases). From germline, CDR1 is ENHRY and CDR2 SYGVKD. V lost 0 bases and J lost 3, with 11 bases in between. This CDR3 is built from 16 residues.